This T cell receptor beta chain emerged from a study of T-cell reconstitution after alpha-beta-depleted transplantation in children. This clonotype was recorded at least ten times. During its preparation, the TCRbeta library received unique molecular identifiers. TCRdb re-analysed the PCR reads in MiXCR, keeping a single row per CDR3 protein. Counted here are approximately 230,000 distinct CDR3 sequences, roughly 26% occurring once; the ten biggest clones make up 2% to 3%. This CDR3 is built from 11 residues. Per the germline V gene, CDR1 is MDHEN and CDR2 is SYDVKM. V gave up 7 bases and J gave up 7 bases, with 10 bases separating them.

V usage is TRBV28 and J usage is TRBJ1-2, with a weak D call TRBD1 (5 bases). The sequences come from PBMCs, collected before TCRalphabeta/CD19-depleted stem cell transplant. The clonotype comes from a girl aged 2 to 9 with Fanconi anemia, due to receive a stem cell transplant. This CDR3 reads CASTQGGGYTF. CDR3 bases: TGTGCCAGCACCCAGGGAGGTGGCTACACCTTC.